This T cell receptor (beta chain) derives from a study of vaccination and CD4 T cells after COVID-19 (dated 2022 in TCRdb). The study in broad terms: Convalescent patients had a positive SARS-CoV-2 result on nasal swab PCR, and of these patients, several had mild disease and one had severe disease. The convalescent cohort comprised six males and four females, including two Hispanic individuals, seven Caucasians, two Asians and one multiracial person. Each participant got two doses of either the Pfizer-BioNTech BNT162b2 vaccine (n=8) or the Moderna mRNA-1273 vaccine (n=2). Post-COVID blood samples from convalescent patients were collected a median of about 110 days after diagnosis, with a range of about 35 to 161 days. The time from the second vaccine dose to post-vaccine blood sampling had a median of roughly 77 days and ranged from 14 to 241 days. Overlapping spike peptide pools from SARS-CoV-2 and from the common cold coronaviruses HCoV-NL63, HCoV-OC43 and HCoV-229E were used as culture stimuli. Control cultures used a CEFX viral epitope pool as positive control, an HIV-1 Nef peptide pool as negative control, or no peptide. In about 11 COVID-19 convalescent patients and several infection-naive healthy vaccine recipients, the spike-specific CD4+ TCR repertoire before mRNA vaccination was compared with the repertoire after mRNA vaccination. Broad study findings and their caveats: Of the vaccine-specific clones in convalescent patients, 304 of 307, or nearly all, reacted only to SARS-CoV-2 spike and did not cross-react with common cold coronaviruses. The number of convalescent patients in the study was relatively small, and the study did not examine early timepoints following natural infection. In convalescent patients, a median around 85% of post-vaccine SARS-CoV-2-reactive clones were detected only after vaccination, and vaccine-specific priming was suggested by this finding. The median number of SARS-CoV-2-reactive clonotypes rose from 20 to 25 after infection to 38 after vaccination, but the change was not significant.

The treatment or condition label, as the study defines it: roughly ten-day PBMC culture with coronavirus spike peptide pools or control peptides (ViraFEST assay). The study used the ViraFEST assay, which expanded antigen-specific T cells with peptide pools and then identified expanded clonotypes by TCR sequencing. The positive SARS-CoV-2 PCR tests of the convalescent patients were dated from March to December 2020, before the Alpha, Beta and Delta variants emerged in the United States. PBMCs were cultured at around 2 million per well in IMDM supplemented with around 5% human AB serum and 8.5 to 10 IU/ml IL-2, with roughly 10 ug/ml peptide pools added. Half of the culture medium was replaced with fresh IL-2-containing medium on days 3 and 7. Once the cells had been in culture for about 10 days, the EasySep CD4+ T cell isolation kit was used to isolate CD4+ T cells by negative selection. PBMCs were separated from whole blood using Ficoll-Paque Plus gradient centrifugation and then either used fresh or cryopreserved at -140C. Each culture condition was generally run in triplicate wells.

Details on this clonotype: Which antigen it targets is not known. No clone much larger than this one lies a single base away; base qualities are absent.

V is pared back by 2 bases and J by 3 bases, with 9 bases lying between the germline termini. CDR1 MNHEY and CDR2 SVGAGI are derived from the germline V gene. Counted from cysteine to phenylalanine, this CDR3 has 14 amino acids. Of all the DNA, just the CDR3 is kept, 42 bases in frame from base 1. Receptors were amplified or captured by PCR. At the Johns Hopkins FTIC core, DNA from the cultured CD4+ T cells underwent TCR sequencing with the Oncomine TCR Beta short-read assay. Genomic DNA was extracted from the cultured CD4+ T cells with the QIAamp micro DNA kit. Oncomine TCR Beta libraries made from cultured CD4+ T cells were pooled using unique dual indexes and sequenced on an Illumina iSeq 100. On the authors' methods: Non-productive sequences were removed, and CDR3s that did not start with C, did not end with F or W, or were shorter than 7 amino acids were discarded. The MANAFEST web application was used to identify antigen-specific clonotypes by comparing peptide-stimulated wells against reference wells and other culture wells. Positive clones required FDR below 0.05, an odds ratio above 5, and productive frequency above 0.1% in at least two of three replicate wells. Cross-reactive clonotypes were defined as significantly expanded in both SARS-CoV-2 spike wells and at least one common cold coronavirus spike condition. CDR3 homology was assessed with Levenshtein distances (stringdist) and unrooted phylogenetic trees (ape) in R version 3.6.1. TCRdb reran the public reads through fastp at Q25 and MiXCR, keeping productive beta chains. Rows with one shared CDR3 protein collapse into an entry with the most common genes and DNA. V and J calls and clone size were set by TCRdb, not the authors. Present in this sample are approximately 12,000 distinct CDR3 sequences, approximately 54% of which were seen just once. The ten biggest clones cover about a sixth of the sample.

The clonotype was recovered from a human donor with COVID-19. Specimen: cultured CD4+ T cells from blood, collected after SARS-CoV-2 vaccination. Recombination joined TRBV6-5 with TRBJ2-3, with the D gene not clear enough to name. The DNA sequence is as follows: TGTGCCAGCAGTTACCCTGCCCAGACAGATACGCAGTATTTT. Its coded protein is CASSYPAQTDTQYF.